This TCR beta chain was obtained from a study of blood T cell repertoires in COVID-19. Some clones are missing from TCRdb's copy, which holds only in-frame ones; the method was immunoSEQ multiplex PCR. The sample lists about 140,000 clones, 60% to 85% occurring once. The sequenced material came from peripheral blood. This receptor was taken from a woman aged 80 or over with active or convalescent COVID-19.

In DNA, the CDR3 is TGCGCCAGCAGCCAAGAAGGGGGGCCGGGGAGGGCAGATACGCAGTATTTT. It codes for CASSQEGGPGRADTQYF. The V and J genes are TRBV4-1 and TRBJ2-3, with D perhaps TRBD2 (7 bases). CDR3 length equals 17 residues. Germline V gives CDR1 MGHRA, CDR2 YSYEKL. Trimming took 0 bases from V and 4 from J, leaving 17 bases between them.